A selection of T cell receptor beta chains follows, all from one sample in a study of shared clonotypes between healthy human individuals. Generated by immunoSEQ multiplex PCR, the TCRdb table keeps only in-frame clones and is missing some. This sample has a few hundred thousand clones, with roughly 97% found just once. The specimen sequenced was naive CD4+ T cells sorted from blood. The receptors were gathered from a woman in her twenties or thirties in good health. The CDR3 runs from the conserved cysteine through the conserved F or W. D genes are given only for firm matches. For some rows the clone size is stated as once, few or many, or as a class when expanded; others skip it.

>TRBV4-1|TRBJ1-1|.|14|.
CASSHGFNNTEAFF
TGCGCCAGCAGCCACGGTTTTAACAACACTGAAGCTTTCTTT
>TRBV7-3|TRBJ2-1|TRBD2|15|.
CASSLRLAGDNEQFF
TGTGCCAGCAGCTTAAGACTAGCGGGAGACAATGAGCAGTTCTTC
>TRBV15|TRBJ2-2|TRBD1|15|.
CATSRENRGAEELFF
TGTGCCACCAGCAGAGAAAACAGGGGAGCCGAGGAGCTGTTTTTT
>TRBV4-1|TRBJ2-7|.|17|once
CASSLSARTLGSYEQYF
TGCGCCAGCAGCCTTTCCGCCCGGACGCTGGGATCCTACGAGCAGTACTTC
>TRBV7-9|TRBJ1-1|.|14|once
CASSSQTGNTEAFF
TGTGCCAGCAGCTCACAGACAGGGAACACTGAAGCTTTCTTT
>TRBV28|TRBJ2-1|.|15|.
CASSLETPTNNEQFF
TGTGCCAGCAGTTTGGAGACGCCGACCAACAATGAGCAGTTCTTC
>TRBV6-1|TRBJ2-5|.|14|.
CASSEAGYSETQYF
TGTGCCAGCAGTGAAGCGGGGTACTCGGAGACCCAGTACTTC
>TRBV6-6|TRBJ2-1|.|14|once
CASSYSKKRDEQFF
TGTGCCAGCAGTTACTCGAAAAAGCGCGATGAGCAGTTCTTC
>TRBV27|TRBJ1-5|.|14|.
CASSFGSDVRPQHF
TGTGCCAGCAGTTTTGGCTCGGACGTAAGGCCCCAGCATTTT
>TRBV21-1|TRBJ2-2|.|15|once
CASSPPPGSGGELFF
TGTGCCAGCAGCCCTCCCCCCGGGAGTGGCGGGGAGCTGTTTTTT
>TRBV4-1|TRBJ1-6|.|12|once
CASSQARSPLHF
TGCGCCAGCAGCCAAGCCCGATCACCCCTCCACTTT
>TRBV6-5|TRBJ1-1|.|16|.
CASSYLAQGRSTEAFF
TGTGCCAGCAGTTACCTAGCTCAGGGTAGAAGCACTGAAGCTTTCTTT
>TRBV6-1|TRBJ2-5|.|15|.
CASSPQPTQQETQYF
TGTGCCAGCAGCCCACAGCCCACCCAACAAGAGACCCAGTACTTC
>TRBV27|TRBJ1-4|.|15|.
CASRPRWDTNEKLFF
TGTGCCAGCAGACCAAGGTGGGACACTAATGAAAAACTGTTTTTT
>TRBV6-5|TRBJ1-2|.|16|.
CASSFRGVESNYGYTF
TGTGCCAGCAGTTTTCGGGGTGTCGAATCCAACTATGGCTACACCTTC
>TRBV28|TRBJ2-5|.|14|.
CASSYHDRKETQYF
TGTGCCAGCAGTTACCACGACAGAAAAGAGACCCAGTACTTC
>TRBV6-7|TRBJ2-7|TRBD1|13|.
CATTGTGIYEQYF
TGTGCCACCACCGGGACAGGGATCTACGAGCAGTACTTC
>TRBV5-5|TRBJ2-7|TRBD2|16|.
CASSVGLAGGFYEQYF
TGTGCCAGCAGCGTGGGACTAGCGGGAGGATTCTACGAGCAGTACTTC
>TRBV28|TRBJ1-2|.|15|.
CASSPQRAGSYGYTF
TGTGCCAGCAGTCCCCAACGGGCGGGTAGCTATGGCTACACCTTC
>TRBV9|TRBJ2-7|.|11|.
CASRRFYEQYF
TGTGCCAGCAGGAGATTCTACGAGCAGTACTTC
>TRBV28|TRBJ1-4|.|13|.
CASNGRINEKLFF
TGTGCCAGCAATGGCAGGATTAATGAAAAACTGTTTTTT
>TRBV5-1|TRBJ2-1|.|12|.
CASSPAANEQFF
TGCGCCAGCAGCCCCGCTGCAAATGAGCAGTTCTTC